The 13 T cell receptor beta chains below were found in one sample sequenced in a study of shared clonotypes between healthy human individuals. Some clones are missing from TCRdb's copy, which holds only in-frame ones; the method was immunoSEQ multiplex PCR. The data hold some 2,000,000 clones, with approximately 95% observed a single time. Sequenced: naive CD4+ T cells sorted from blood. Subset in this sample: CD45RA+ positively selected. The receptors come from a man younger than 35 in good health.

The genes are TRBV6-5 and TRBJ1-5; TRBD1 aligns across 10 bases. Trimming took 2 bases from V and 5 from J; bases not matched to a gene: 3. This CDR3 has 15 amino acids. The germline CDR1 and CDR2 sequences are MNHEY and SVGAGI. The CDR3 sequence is CASSYTGTGDQPQHF. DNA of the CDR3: TGTGCCAGCAGTTACACCGGGACAGGGGATCAGCCCCAGCATTTT.

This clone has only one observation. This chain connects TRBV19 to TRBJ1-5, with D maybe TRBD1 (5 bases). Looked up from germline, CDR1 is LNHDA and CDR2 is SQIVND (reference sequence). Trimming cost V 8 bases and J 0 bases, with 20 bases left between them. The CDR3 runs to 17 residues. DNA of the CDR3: TGTGCCAGTTATCCCGGGAGATGGGACTATAGCAATCAGCCCCAGCATTTT. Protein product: CASYPGRWDYSNQPQHF.

The CDR3 DNA reads as TGTGCCAGCAGTTCGGGACTAGCGGGGGTAGCCAAAAACATTCAGTACTTC. Residues: CASSSGLAGVAKNIQYF. The chain recombines TRBV11-2 with TRBJ2-4; 14 positions agree with TRBD2. There are 17 residues in the CDR3. CDR1 SGHAT and CDR2 FQNNGV come from the germline V gene. The ends lost 6 bases at V and 0 bases at J; junction bases unmatched: 4.

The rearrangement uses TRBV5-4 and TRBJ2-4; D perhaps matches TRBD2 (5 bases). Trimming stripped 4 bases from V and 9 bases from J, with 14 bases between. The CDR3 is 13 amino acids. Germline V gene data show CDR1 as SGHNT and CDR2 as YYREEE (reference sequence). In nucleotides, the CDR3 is TGTGCCAGCAGCGGGGTTGAGGGTGGCATTCAGTACTTC. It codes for CASSGVEGGIQYF.

The CDR3, as DNA: TGTGCCAGCAGCCGGGACAGGGGCCACGAGCAGTACTTC. Its translation: CASSRDRGHEQYF. The genes are TRBV5-4 and TRBJ2-7; 10 bases are a match to TRBD1. V shed 4 bases and J 5 bases; nucleotides not matched to a gene: 3. Per the germline V gene, CDR1 is SGHNT and CDR2 is YYREEE (reference sequence). The CDR3 spans 13 residues.

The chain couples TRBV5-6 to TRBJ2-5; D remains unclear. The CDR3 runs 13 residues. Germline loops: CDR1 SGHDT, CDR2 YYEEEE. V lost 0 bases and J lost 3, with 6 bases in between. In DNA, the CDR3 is TGTGCCAGCAGCTTGGTTTCAGAAGAGACCCAGTACTTC. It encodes CASSLVSEETQYF.

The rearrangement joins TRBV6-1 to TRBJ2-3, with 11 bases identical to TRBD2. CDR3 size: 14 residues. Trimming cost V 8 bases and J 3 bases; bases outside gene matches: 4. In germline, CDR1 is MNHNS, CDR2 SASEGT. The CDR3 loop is CASQTSGITDTQYF. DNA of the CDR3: TGTGCCAGCCAGACTAGCGGGATTACAGATACGCAGTATTTT.

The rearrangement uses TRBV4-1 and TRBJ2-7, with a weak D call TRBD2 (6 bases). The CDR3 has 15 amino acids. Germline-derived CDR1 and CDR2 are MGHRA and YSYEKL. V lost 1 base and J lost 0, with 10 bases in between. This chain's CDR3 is CASSQAGRSSYEQYF. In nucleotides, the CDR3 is TGCGCCAGCAGCCAAGCTGGGAGGAGCTCCTACGAGCAGTACTTC.

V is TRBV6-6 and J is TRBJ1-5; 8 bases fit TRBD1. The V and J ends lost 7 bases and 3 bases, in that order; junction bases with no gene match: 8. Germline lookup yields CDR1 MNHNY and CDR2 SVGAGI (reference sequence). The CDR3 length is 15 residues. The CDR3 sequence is CASIDGQGSNQPQHF. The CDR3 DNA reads TGTGCCAGCATCGACGGACAGGGTTCCAATCAGCCCCAGCATTTT.

CDR3 sequence: CASSEGMGGLASTDTQYF. The CDR3 DNA reads TGTGCCAGCAGCGAAGGTATGGGGGGACTGGCTAGCACAGATACGCAGTATTTT. The chain employs TRBV9 and TRBJ2-3, with D maybe TRBD2 (6 bases). Germline lookup yields CDR1 SGDLS and CDR2 YYNGEE. This CDR3 comprises 18 residues. V dropped 3 bases and J dropped 0 bases, with 20 bases sitting between them.

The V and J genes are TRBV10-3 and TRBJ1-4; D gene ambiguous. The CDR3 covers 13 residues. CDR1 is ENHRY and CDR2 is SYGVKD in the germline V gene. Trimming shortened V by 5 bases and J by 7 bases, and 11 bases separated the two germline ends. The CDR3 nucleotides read TGTGCCATCAGTCAAGGTAATGGTGAAAAACTGTTTTTT. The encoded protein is CAISQGNGEKLFF.

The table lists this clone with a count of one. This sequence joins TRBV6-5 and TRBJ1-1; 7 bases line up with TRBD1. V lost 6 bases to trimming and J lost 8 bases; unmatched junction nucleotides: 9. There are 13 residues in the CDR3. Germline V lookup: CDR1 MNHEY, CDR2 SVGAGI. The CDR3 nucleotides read TGTGCCAGCAGCCTTGGGGGACAGACCGAAGCTTTCTTT. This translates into CASSLGGQTEAFF.

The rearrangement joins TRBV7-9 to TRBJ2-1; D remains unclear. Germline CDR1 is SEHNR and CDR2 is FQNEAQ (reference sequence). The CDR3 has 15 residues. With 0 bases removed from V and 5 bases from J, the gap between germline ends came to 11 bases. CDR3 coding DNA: TGTGCCAGCAGCTTAGCGGGGTTGGGAAACAATGAGCAGTTCTTC. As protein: CASSLAGLGNNEQFF.